This entry features one T cell receptor (beta chain) sequence. Its antigen is not identified. The source of the sample is a study of shared clonotypes between healthy human individuals. Measured with immunoSEQ multiplex PCR; TCRdb has only the in-frame clones, and not every one. The sample has fewer than 850,000 clones; 90% are singletons. Study-wide results and limits: Unshared clonotypes carried lower generation probabilities than those common to all four donors.

All donors were healthy HIV-negative adults lacking recent acute infections or vaccinations. Sequences were obtained from memory CD8+ T cells from PBMCs. Regarding subset: CD45RO+ cells pooled with CCR7-negative TemRA cells. The source of this sequence is a man between 18 and 29 years old in good health. Some clones in this sample may be carry-over from other donors' samples.

CDR3 protein: CASSLANPYNEQFF. The CDR3 coding sequence is TGTGCCAGCAGTTTGGCTAACCCCTACAATGAGCAGTTCTTC. The gene calls are TRBV27 and TRBJ2-1; D ambiguous. The CDR3 covers 14 residues. V was shortened by 3 bases and J by 2 bases, with 8 bases between the two germline ends. Germline loops: CDR1 MNHEY, CDR2 SMNVEV (reference sequence).